A single sample is the source of the 17 T cell receptor beta chains below, sequenced in a study of response to subunit inactivated influenza vaccine. TCRdb re-analysed the RT-PCR reads in MiXCR, keeping a single row per CDR3 protein. Of 710,000 or so distinct CDR3 sequences in the sample, approximately 15% were seen once. The sample in question was PBMCs from blood, obtained approximately 13 days after vaccination. Receptor source: a man aged 50 to 59 who received an inactivated influenza vaccine.

This chain links TRBV7-9 with TRBJ1-2, with D possibly TRBD1 on 6 matching bases. Germline values: CDR1 SEHNR, CDR2 FQNEAQ (reference sequence). Between the trimmed V and J ends, which lost 5 bases and 8 bases, there was a span of 15 bases. The CDR3 has 13 amino acids. In DNA, the CDR3 is TGTGCCAGCAGCCCCGGCTACAGGGTCGGCTACACCTTC. Its protein product is CASSPGYRVGYTF.

The chain joins TRBV12-3 or TRBV12-4 to TRBJ2-2; TRBD2 aligns across 12 bases. This CDR3 spans 16 amino acids. Trimming removed 4 bases from V and 4 bases from J; junction bases left unmatched: 4. The CDR3 region is CASSSGLAGLTGELFF. The CDR3 bases are TGTGCCAGCAGTTCGGGACTAGCGGGTCTCACCGGGGAGCTGTTTTTT.

The table lists this clonotype with a few counts. The junction shows a germline mismatch at one end, possibly a read error. The chain couples TRBV7-3 to TRBJ2-1; weak D call: TRBD2 (7 bases). Germline lookup yields CDR1 SGHTA and CDR2 FQGTGA. The CDR3 has 16 residues. The CDR3: CASSLGPRGTTNKQFF. The CDR3 nucleotides are TGTGCCAGCAGCTTAGGTCCGAGGGGGACTACCAATAAGCAGTTCTTC.

This chain links TRBV14 with TRBJ2-3; 7 bases match TRBD2. Germline V gives CDR1 SGHDN, CDR2 FVKESK. The CDR3 is 14 residues long. V lost 5 bases and J lost 2; bases outside the gene matches: 4. CDR3 DNA: TGTGCCAGCAGCTATGGGACTACCACAGATACGCAGTATTTT. It is translated as CASSYGTTTDTQYF. Together with reference TRBV14 and TRBJ2-3, the CDR3 gives the full variable domain: EAGVTQFPSHSVIEKGQTVTLRCDPISGHDNLYWYRRVMGKEIKFLLHFVKESKQDESGMPNNRFLAERTGGTYSTLKVQPAELEDSGVYFCASSYGTTTDTQYFGPGTRLTVL.

This sequence joins TRBV20-1 and TRBJ1-2; possibly TRBD1 for D (5 bases). With 6 bases removed from V and 8 bases from J, the gap between germline ends came to 13 bases. There are 11 residues in the CDR3. CDR1 and CDR2 from the germline V gene are DFQATT and SNEGSKA (reference sequence). The CDR3 bases are TGCAGTGCGGACCGCGGGGGAGGCTACACCTTC. Amino acids: CSADRGGGYTF.

The V call is TRBV11-2, the J call TRBJ2-3; 8 positions agree with TRBD2. V lost 8 bases, J lost 5 bases, and 12 bases stayed unmatched. Germline lookup yields CDR1 SGHAT and CDR2 FQNNGV. The CDR3 is 15 residues long. The CDR3 reads CASSGGGGSRDTQYF. The CDR3, as DNA: TGTGCCAGCTCCGGGGGGGGTGGTAGTAGAGATACGCAGTATTTT.

This clonotype was detected a few times. The gene calls are TRBV20-1 and TRBJ1-2; D is undetermined. This CDR3 is 12 amino acids long. V was shortened by 6 bases and J by 2 bases, with 10 bases between the two germline ends. Germline CDR1 DFQATT, CDR2 SNEGSKA (reference sequence). Here the CDR3 DNA reads TGCAGTGCCATTACGGGGAACTATGGCTACACCTTC. Amino acid sequence: CSAITGNYGYTF.

This clonotype has ten or more counts. The chain uses TRBV7-9 and TRBJ1-2; possibly TRBD1 for D (6 bases). CDR1 is SEHNR and CDR2 is FQNEAQ in the germline V gene (reference sequence). V was clipped by 5 bases and J by 3 bases, with 16 bases between them. The CDR3 has 15 residues. The CDR3 loop is CASSGGGRADYGYTF. The CDR3 DNA is TGTGCCAGCAGCGGGGGGGGCAGGGCAGACTATGGCTACACCTTC. Based on the CDR3 plus reference TRBV7-9 and TRBJ1-2, the full variable domain is DTGVSQNPRHKITKRGQNVTFRCDPISEHNRLYWYRQTLGQGPEFLTYFQNEAQLEKSRLLSDRFSAERPKGSFSTLEIQRTEQGDSAMYLCASSGGGRADYGYTFGSGTRLTVV.

This clonotype was picked up many times. The chain employs TRBV10-2 and TRBJ2-7, with a tentative D call TRBD2 (5 bases). The V end was cut by 6 bases, the J end by 1 base, with 19 bases between. This CDR3 spans 16 amino acids. Germline loops: CDR1 WSHSY, CDR2 SAAADI. CDR3 coding DNA: TGCGCCAGCAGAGATCAACGGGATAGGAGGTCCTACGAGCAGTACTTC. Translated, it gives CASRDQRDRRSYEQYF.

This rearrangement joins TRBV5-1 to TRBJ2-3; 11 bases align to TRBD1. V lost 4 bases to trimming and J lost 8 bases; unmatched junction nucleotides: 9. There are 15 residues in the CDR3. Germline V gene data show CDR1 as SGHRS and CDR2 as YFSETQ. The CDR3 nucleotides read TGCGCCAGCAGCGCCAACGGACAGGGGGCAAGTACGCAGTATTTT. Its translation is CASSANGQGASTQYF.

This clonotype has more than one count but fewer than ten. The chain employs TRBV7-8 and TRBJ2-1, with D tentatively TRBD2 (5 bases). Trimming took off 9 bases at V and 3 bases at J, with 6 bases between the two ends. The germline gives CDR1 SGHVS, CDR2 FQNEAQ. The CDR3 is made up of 11 amino acids. CDR3 region: CASEGYNEQFF. The CDR3 coding sequence is TGTGCCAGTGAGGGCTACAATGAGCAGTTCTTC.

There are a few counts of this clonotype. The chain carries TRBV15 and TRBJ2-5; 9 nucleotides agree with TRBD1. V shed 5 bases, J shed 5 bases, and the junction held 6 bases outside the gene matches. The CDR3 sequence is 14 residues long. Germline CDR1 reads LNHNV; CDR2 reads YYDKDF (reference sequence). The CDR3 DNA reads as TGTGCCACCAGCGAGGGACAGGGAGGGGAGACCCAGTACTTC. Translating gives CATSEGQGGETQYF.

This clonotype was seen repeatedly, ten times or more. This rearrangement joins TRBV9 to TRBJ2-7; 8 nucleotides match TRBD2. Germline V gene lookup returns CDR1 SGDLS and CDR2 YYNGEE. J gave up 4 bases and V 1 base, and 4 bases lay outside the gene matches. CDR3 size: 14 residues. The DNA of the CDR3 is TGTGCCAGCAGCGTAACACGGGAGGGATACGAGCAGTACTTC. Translating gives CASSVTREGYEQYF.

This clonotype turned up a few times. The chain links TRBV7-2 to TRBJ2-7; 7 bases match TRBD2. There are 13 residues in the CDR3. Germline V gene lookup returns CDR1 SGHTA and CDR2 FQGNSA. V lost 8 bases to trimming and J lost 7 bases; unmatched junction nucleotides: 11. In DNA, the CDR3 is TGTGCCAGCGGGAAGCGGGACCGTAGGGAGCAGTACTTC. Its protein is CASGKRDRREQYF. Together with reference TRBV7-2 and TRBJ2-7, the CDR3 gives the full variable domain: GAGVSQSPSNKVTEKGKDVELRCDPISGHTALYWYRQSLGQGLEFLIYFQGNSAPDKSGLPSDRFSAERTGGSVSTLTIQRTQQEDSAVYLCASGKRDRREQYFGPGTRLTVT.

This clonotype turned up a few times. The chain is built from TRBV30 and TRBJ2-7; TRBD1 matches 9 bases. Germline CDR1 GTSNPN, CDR2 SVGIG (reference sequence). Trimming took 4 bases from V and 2 from J; bases not matched to a gene: 6. This CDR3 contains 14 residues. CDR3 DNA: TGTGCCTGGACCCCGGGACAGGGACCCTACGAGCAGTACTTC. Its protein product is CAWTPGQGPYEQYF.

The chain uses TRBV25-1 and TRBJ2-3; 9 bases map to TRBD2. The CDR3 runs 17 residues. V gave up 2 bases and J gave up 4 bases; unmatched junction bases: 10. Germline V CDR1 and CDR2: MGHDK, SYGVNS. The DNA for the CDR3 is TGTGCCAGCAGTGAAAGTTGGCGCGGGAGGGCCTCAGATACGCAGTATTTT. Protein sequence: CASSESWRGRASDTQYF.

This clonotype has just a few counts. V gene TRBV20-1 combines with J gene TRBJ2-1; a possible D gene is TRBD1 (7 bases). Trimming removed 1 base at V and 6 bases at J, with 16 bases between. The CDR3 runs to 15 residues. Germline values: CDR1 DFQATT, CDR2 SNEGSKA (reference sequence). The CDR3 bases are TGCAGTGCTAGAGCAGTGACAGGGAGGCTCAATGAGCAGTTCTTC. It is translated as CSARAVTGRLNEQFF.